Listed here is a single TCR beta chain. Its specificity is not known. This sample was included in a study of shared clonotypes between healthy human individuals. Findings of the study overall: At large depth, rarefaction still showed sorted-subset sequencing to be incomplete. It was anticipated that sequencing depth would influence how many clonotypes donors shared.

Sequenced by immunoSEQ multiplex PCR; TCRdb stores in-frame clones only, minus some. Of 90,000 to 120,000 clones listed, about 66% are singletons. The CDR3 is made up of 16 amino acids. CDR1 and CDR2 from the germline V gene are SGHDN and FVKESK. Trimming stripped 4 bases from V and 4 bases from J, with 19 bases between. The TCR was taken from a woman in her 30s in good health. Sequencing was carried out using memory CD8+ T cells sorted from blood. Subset here: CD45RO+ cells pooled with CCR7-negative TemRA cells. The V call is TRBV14, the J call TRBJ2-5; D gene unclear. The CDR3 DNA follows: TGTGCCAGCAGCCCAGCAGGTGGCTACCGTCGAGAGACCCAGTACTTC. Translation gives CASSPAGGYRRETQYF.